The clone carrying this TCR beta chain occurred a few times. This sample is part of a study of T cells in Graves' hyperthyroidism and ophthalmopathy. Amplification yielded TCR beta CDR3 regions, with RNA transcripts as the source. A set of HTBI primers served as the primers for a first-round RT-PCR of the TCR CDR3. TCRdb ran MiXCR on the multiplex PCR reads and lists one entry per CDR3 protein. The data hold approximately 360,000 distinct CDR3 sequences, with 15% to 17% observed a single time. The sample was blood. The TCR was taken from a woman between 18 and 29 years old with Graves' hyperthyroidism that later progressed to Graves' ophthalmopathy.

DNA of the CDR3: TGTGCCAGCAGCCAAGCACTAGCGGGCCCCGGGTCGCAGTATTTT. This gives the protein CASSQALAGPGSQYF. This chain links TRBV3-1 with TRBJ2-3; TRBD2 agrees at 9 bases. Trimming took 1 base from V and 10 from J; bases not matched to a gene: 9. Per the germline V gene, CDR1 is LGHDT and CDR2 is YNNKEL (reference sequence). The CDR3 is 15 amino acids.